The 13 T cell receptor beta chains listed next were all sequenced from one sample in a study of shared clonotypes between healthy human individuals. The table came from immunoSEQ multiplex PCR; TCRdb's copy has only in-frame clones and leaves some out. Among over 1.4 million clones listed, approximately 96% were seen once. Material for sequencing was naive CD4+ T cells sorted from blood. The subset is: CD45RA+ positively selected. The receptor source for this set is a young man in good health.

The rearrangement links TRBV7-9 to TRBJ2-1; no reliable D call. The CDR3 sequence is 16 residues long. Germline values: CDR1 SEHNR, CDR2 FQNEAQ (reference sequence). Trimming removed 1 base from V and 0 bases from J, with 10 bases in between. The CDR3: CASSLEVFSSYNEQFF. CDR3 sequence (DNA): TGTGCCAGCAGCTTAGAGGTCTTTAGCTCCTACAATGAGCAGTTCTTC.

The CDR3 sequence is CASTPLPGVSEQYF. The DNA of the CDR3 is TGTGCCAGCACCCCGCTGCCGGGTGTAAGCGAGCAGTACTTC. V is TRBV28 and J is TRBJ2-7; no definite D call. V was pared by 7 bases and J by 6 bases, with 19 bases between. The germline V gene has CDR1 MDHEN and CDR2 SYDVKM. The CDR3 consists of 14 residues.

CDR3: CASSVAGGLAGAKVGETQYF. The CDR3 DNA sequence: TGTGCCAGCAGCGTAGCGGGTGGACTAGCGGGAGCGAAAGTTGGAGAGACCCAGTACTTC. The chain has TRBV9 and TRBJ2-5; 13 nucleotides match TRBD2. This CDR3 comprises 20 residues. With 0 bases clipped from V and 4 bases from J, the junction kept 15 bases outside the gene matches. Germline CDR1 SGDLS, CDR2 YYNGEE.

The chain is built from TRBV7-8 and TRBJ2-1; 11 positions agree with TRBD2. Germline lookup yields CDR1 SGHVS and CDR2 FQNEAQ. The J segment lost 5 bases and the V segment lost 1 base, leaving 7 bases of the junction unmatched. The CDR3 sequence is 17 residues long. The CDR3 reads CASSLVILAGGHNEQFF. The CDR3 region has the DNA TGTGCCAGCAGCTTAGTCATTCTAGCGGGAGGCCACAATGAGCAGTTCTTC.

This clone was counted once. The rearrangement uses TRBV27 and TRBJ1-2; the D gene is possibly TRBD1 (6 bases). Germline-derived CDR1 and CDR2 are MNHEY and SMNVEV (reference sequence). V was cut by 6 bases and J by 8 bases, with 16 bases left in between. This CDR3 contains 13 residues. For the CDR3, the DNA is TGTGCCAGCAGCCCCCAGGGGCATGGCGGCTACACCTTC. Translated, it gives CASSPQGHGGYTF.

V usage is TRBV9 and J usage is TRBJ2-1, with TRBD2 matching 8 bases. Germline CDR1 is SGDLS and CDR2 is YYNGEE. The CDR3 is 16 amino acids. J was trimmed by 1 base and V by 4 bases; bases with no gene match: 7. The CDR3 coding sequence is TGTGCCAGCAGCCCACATAGCGGGGCGTCCTACAATGAGCAGTTCTTC. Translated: CASSPHSGASYNEQFF.

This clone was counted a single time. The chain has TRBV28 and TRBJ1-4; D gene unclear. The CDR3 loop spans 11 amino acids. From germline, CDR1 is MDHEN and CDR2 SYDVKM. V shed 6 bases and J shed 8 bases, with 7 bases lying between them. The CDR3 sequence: CASRNGEKLFF. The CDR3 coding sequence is TGTGCCAGCAGAAATGGGGAAAAACTGTTTTTT.

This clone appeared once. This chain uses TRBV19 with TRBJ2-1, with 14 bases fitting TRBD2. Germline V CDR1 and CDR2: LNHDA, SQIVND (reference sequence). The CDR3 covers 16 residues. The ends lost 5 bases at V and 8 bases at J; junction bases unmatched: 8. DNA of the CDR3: TGTGCCAGTAGTCCAAGGACTAGCGGGAGGTCGGATGAGCAGTTCTTC. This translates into CASSPRTSGRSDEQFF. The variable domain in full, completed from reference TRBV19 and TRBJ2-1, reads DGGITQSPKYLFRKEGQNVTLSCEQNLNHDAMYWYRQDPGQGLRLIYYSQIVNDFQKGDIAEGYSVSREKKESFPLTVTSAQKNPTAFYLCASSPRTSGRSDEQFFGPGTRLTVL.

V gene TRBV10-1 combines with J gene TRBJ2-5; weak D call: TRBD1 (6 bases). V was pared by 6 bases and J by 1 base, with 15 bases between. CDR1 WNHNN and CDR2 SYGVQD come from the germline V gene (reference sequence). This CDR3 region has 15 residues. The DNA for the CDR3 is TGCGCCAGCAGGGTACAGGGATTACCCCAAGAGACCCAGTACTTC. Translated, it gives CASRVQGLPQETQYF.

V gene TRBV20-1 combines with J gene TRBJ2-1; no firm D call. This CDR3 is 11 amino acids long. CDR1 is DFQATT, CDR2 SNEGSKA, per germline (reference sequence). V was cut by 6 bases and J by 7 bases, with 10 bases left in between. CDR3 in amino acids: CSAPNVNEQFF. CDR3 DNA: TGCAGTGCACCTAATGTTAATGAGCAGTTCTTC.

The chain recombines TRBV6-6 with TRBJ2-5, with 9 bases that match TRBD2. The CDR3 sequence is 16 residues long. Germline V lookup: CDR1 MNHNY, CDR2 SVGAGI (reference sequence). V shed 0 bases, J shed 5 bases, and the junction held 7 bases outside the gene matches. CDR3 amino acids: CASSYSTAGGGETQYF. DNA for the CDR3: TGTGCCAGCAGTTACTCGACAGCGGGAGGAGGGGAGACCCAGTACTTC.

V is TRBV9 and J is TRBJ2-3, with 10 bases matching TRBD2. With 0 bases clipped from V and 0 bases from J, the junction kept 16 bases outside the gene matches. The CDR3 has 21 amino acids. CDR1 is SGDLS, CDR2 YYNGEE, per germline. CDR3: CASSVDEGLAGELSSTDTQYF. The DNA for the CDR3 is TGTGCCAGCAGCGTAGATGAGGGGCTAGCGGGAGAATTATCCAGCACAGATACGCAGTATTTT.

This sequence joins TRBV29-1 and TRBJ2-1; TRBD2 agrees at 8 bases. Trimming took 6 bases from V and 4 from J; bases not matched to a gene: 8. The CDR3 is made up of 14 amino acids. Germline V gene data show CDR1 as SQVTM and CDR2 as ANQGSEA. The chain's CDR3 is CSVSSGTTYNEQFF. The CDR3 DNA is TGCAGCGTCAGTAGCGGGACTACATACAATGAGCAGTTCTTC.